These T cell receptor beta chains were read from a single sample in a study of preoperative IRX-2 immunotherapy in early breast cancer. The table came from immunoSEQ multiplex PCR; TCRdb's copy has only in-frame clones and leaves some out. Here the sample spans about 13,000 clones, more than 75% being singletons. This material was collected from a patient treated with IRX-2 immunotherapy. The receptor set was obtained from a human donor with breast cancer. CDR3s include the opening cysteine and the closing phenylalanine or tryptophan. A D gene is named only where the DNA matches it firmly. Expanded clones get a size class; other rows say once, few or many, or leave the size out.

J: TRBJ2-2; D: .; V: TRBV6-6; size: .; DNA: TGTGCCAGCAGTCCGGGGGGCCGGGGCGGGGAGCTGTTTTTT; CDR3: CASSPGGRGGELFF
J: TRBJ2-3; D: .; V: TRBV2; size: .; DNA: TGTGCCAGCAAAGGATACAGGGATCGGTTGGGATCAGATACGCAGTATTTT; CDR3: CASKGYRDRLGSDTQYF
J: TRBJ2-7; D: TRBD1; V: TRBV5-5; size: once; DNA: TGTGCCAGCAGCTTACAGGGGGCAGTACCTTACGAGCAGTACTTC; CDR3: CASSLQGAVPYEQYF
J: TRBJ2-2; D: TRBD1; V: TRBV6-6; size: .; DNA: TGTGCCAGCAGCTCGACAGGGGGTTTCAACACCGGGGAGCTGTTTTTT; CDR3: CASSSTGGFNTGELFF
J: TRBJ1-2; D: .; V: TRBV30; size: .; DNA: TGTGCCTGGAGTGTGGCCCCGGATGGCTACACCTTC; CDR3: CAWSVAPDGYTF
J: TRBJ2-1; D: TRBD1; V: TRBV5-4; size: .; DNA: TGTGCCAGCAGCTCCCCTGGACAGGGGGACAATGAGCAGTTCTTC; CDR3: CASSSPGQGDNEQFF
J: TRBJ2-7; D: .; V: TRBV25-1; size: .; DNA: TGTGCCAGCAGTGAACTAGGAGGTCGGGGCGGCTACGAGCAGTACTTC; CDR3: CASSELGGRGGYEQYF
J: TRBJ1-2; D: .; V: TRBV15; size: .; DNA: TGTGCCACCAGCAGAGATTTGGGAGGCTGGCGCTACACCTTC; CDR3: CATSRDLGGWRYTF
J: TRBJ1-1; D: .; V: TRBV19; size: .; DNA: TGTGCCAGTAGTCCTGGTACAGGGAAAGCTTTCTTT; CDR3: CASSPGTGKAFF
J: TRBJ2-5; D: TRBD2; V: TRBV30; size: .; DNA: TGTGCCTGGAGCCGCCTCGGGCTAGCAGGGCGGGAGTACCAAGAGACCCAGTACTTC; CDR3: CAWSRLGLAGREYQETQYF
J: TRBJ2-1; D: .; V: TRBV6-1; size: .; DNA: TGTGCCAGTCGTGGACTAATCGCTCAGGAGCAGTTCTTC; CDR3: CASRGLIAQEQFF
J: TRBJ2-1; D: .; V: TRBV28; size: .; DNA: TGTGCCAGCAAAATTTCAGGGGGAGGGTCCTACAATGAGCAGTTCTTC; CDR3: CASKISGGGSYNEQFF
J: TRBJ1-1; D: .; V: TRBV5-5; size: few; DNA: TGTGCCAGCAGCTTGGTCGGTAGGGCCAGGGAAGCTTTCTTT; CDR3: CASSLVGRAREAFF
J: TRBJ2-1; D: .; V: TRBV11-2; size: .; DNA: TGTGCCAGCAGCTTATTACGGGGGATTAGGAATGAGCAGTTCTTC; CDR3: CASSLLRGIRNEQFF
J: TRBJ1-1; D: .; V: TRBV9; size: .; DNA: TGTGCCAGCAGCCCAAGGGACACTGAAGCTTTCTTT; CDR3: CASSPRDTEAFF
J: TRBJ2-1; D: .; V: TRBV5-1; size: .; DNA: TGCGCCAGCAGTGTCAACTACAATGAGCAGTTCTTC; CDR3: CASSVNYNEQFF
J: TRBJ2-7; D: TRBD1; V: TRBV23-1; size: .; DNA: TGCGCCAGCAGTCAACCGAGGATGACCGGGACAGGGACGCCCTACGAGCAGTACTTC; CDR3: CASSQPRMTGTGTPYEQYF
J: TRBJ1-4; D: TRBD1; V: TRBV18; size: once; DNA: TGTGCCAGCTCACCGACAGGGCCTAATGAAAAACTGTTTTTT; CDR3: CASSPTGPNEKLFF
J: TRBJ2-1; D: TRBD2; V: TRBV19; size: .; DNA: TGTGCCAGTAGTATAGCGGGGGGGTCCTACAATGAGCAGTTCTTC; CDR3: CASSIAGGSYNEQFF
J: TRBJ2-1; D: .; V: TRBV19; size: .; DNA: TGTGCCAGTAGAGCAGCCGGGGGATACAATGAGCAGTTCTTC; CDR3: CASRAAGGYNEQFF
J: TRBJ1-6; D: .; V: TRBV5-6; size: few; DNA: TGTGCCAGAAGGGAGGGGAGGAATTCACCCCTCCACTTT; CDR3: CARREGRNSPLHF
J: TRBJ1-6; D: TRBD1; V: TRBV4-2; size: once; DNA: TGTGCCAGCAGCCAAGATCCTAGGACAGGGACGTCACCCCTCCACTTT; CDR3: CASSQDPRTGTSPLHF
J: TRBJ2-4; D: TRBD2; V: TRBV6-6; size: .; DNA: TGTGCCAGCAGTTACGATACTAGCGGGGGGATTCCCATTCAGTACTTC; CDR3: CASSYDTSGGIPIQYF
J: TRBJ1-5; D: .; V: TRBV7-9; size: .; DNA: TGTGCCAGCAGCTTAGGGGTTTCCGATCAGCCCCAGCATTTT; CDR3: CASSLGVSDQPQHF
J: TRBJ1-1; D: .; V: TRBV11-2; size: .; DNA: TGTGCCAGCAGCTTAGGGGGGTCCCCGGTTGGGGCTTTCTTT; CDR3: CASSLGGSPVGAFF
J: TRBJ2-1; D: .; V: TRBV19; size: .; DNA: TGTGCCAGTAGTATCGGCGGGGTGTACAATGAGCAGTTCTTC; CDR3: CASSIGGVYNEQFF
J: TRBJ1-4; D: .; V: TRBV12-5; size: .; DNA: TGTGCTAGTGGTTTGGGATTCTTGCCCCCTCTGGGTGAAAAACTGTTTTTT; CDR3: CASGLGFLPPLGEKLFF
J: TRBJ2-1; D: .; V: TRBV5-4; size: .; DNA: TGTGCCAGCAGCTTGAGGACGGGGGAGAGCTACAATGAGCAGTTCTTC; CDR3: CASSLRTGESYNEQFF
J: TRBJ2-3; D: TRBD2; V: TRBV7-9; size: .; DNA: TGTGCCAGCAGCCCCACTAGCGCCTCTAGCACAGATACGCAGTATTTT; CDR3: CASSPTSASSTDTQYF
J: TRBJ1-2; D: TRBD1; V: TRBV7-8; size: medium-sized; DNA: TGTGCCAGCAGCTCCGAACAGACAGGGAATGGCTACACCTTC; CDR3: CASSSEQTGNGYTF
J: TRBJ1-1; D: TRBD1; V: TRBV25-1; size: .; DNA: TGTGCCAGCAGTGAAATGGTCAGGGGGAGGGGTGAAGCTTTCTTT; CDR3: CASSEMVRGRGEAFF
J: TRBJ2-7; D: TRBD1; V: TRBV28; size: .; DNA: TGTGCCAGCAGTCCGACAGGGGGCGCGCCCCACGAGCAGTACTTC; CDR3: CASSPTGGAPHEQYF
J: TRBJ1-4; D: .; V: TRBV6-1; size: .; DNA: TGTGCCAGCAGCCCAGGGTTCAATGAAAAACTGTTTTTT; CDR3: CASSPGFNEKLFF
J: TRBJ2-3; D: .; V: TRBV19; size: .; DNA: TGTGCCAGTAGTATGGGGATACAGTCCCATACGCAGTATTTT; CDR3: CASSMGIQSHTQYF
J: TRBJ1-1; D: .; V: TRBV7-2; size: .; DNA: TGTGCCAGCAGCTTAGGACACGGGGGACGTACTGAAGCTTTCTTT; CDR3: CASSLGHGGRTEAFF
J: TRBJ1-2; D: .; V: TRBV11-1; size: .; DNA: TGTGCCAGCAGCAATCCGGGCAACTATGGCTACACCTTC; CDR3: CASSNPGNYGYTF
J: TRBJ1-5; D: .; V: TRBV19; size: .; DNA: TGTGCCAGTAGTAAAGGACGGAGGAGCGATCAGCCCCAGCATTTT; CDR3: CASSKGRRSDQPQHF
J: TRBJ2-7; D: .; V: TRBV19; size: .; DNA: TGTGCCAGTAGTATAGATCCCCGAGCCGGCTACGAGCAGTACTTC; CDR3: CASSIDPRAGYEQYF
J: TRBJ1-2; D: .; V: TRBV5-4; size: once; DNA: TGTGCCAGCAGCTTGGATGGACAGTTCTATGGCTACACCTTC; CDR3: CASSLDGQFYGYTF
J: TRBJ1-2; D: TRBD1; V: TRBV18; size: .; DNA: TGTGCCAGCTCACCACCGTGGGCGGGACAGGGGAGCTATGGCTACACCTTC; CDR3: CASSPPWAGQGSYGYTF
J: TRBJ1-2; D: .; V: TRBV7-9; size: .; DNA: TGTGCCAGCAGCTCGGACAGCTACTATGGCTACACCTTC; CDR3: CASSSDSYYGYTF
J: TRBJ1-4; D: .; V: TRBV11-2; size: .; DNA: TGTGCCAGCAGCTTAGGACACCTTGGCGGAAAACTGTTTTTT; CDR3: CASSLGHLGGKLFF
J: TRBJ1-1; D: .; V: TRBV6-5; size: few; DNA: TGTGCCAGCAGTTATCGGACCCGGGACACTGAAGCTTTCTTT; CDR3: CASSYRTRDTEAFF
J: TRBJ1-3; D: TRBD1; V: TRBV5-1; size: .; DNA: TGCGCCAGCAGCGAGGGACAGGCGAGCTCTGGAAACACCATATATTTT; CDR3: CASSEGQASSGNTIYF
J: TRBJ2-7; D: TRBD1; V: TRBV10-1; size: .; DNA: TGCGCCAGCATGTGGCAGGGGGCAAACGAGCAGTACTTC; CDR3: CASMWQGANEQYF
J: TRBJ2-3; D: TRBD2; V: TRBV9; size: .; DNA: TGTGCCAGCAGCGTTCGACTAGCTAACACAGATACGCAGTATTTT; CDR3: CASSVRLANTDTQYF
J: TRBJ2-1; D: TRBD2; V: TRBV5-1; size: .; DNA: TGCGCCAGCAGCTTAGGAAAAGCGGGGGGGCCCATTGAGCAGTTCTTC; CDR3: CASSLGKAGGPIEQFF
J: TRBJ2-2; D: .; V: TRBV19; size: .; DNA: TGTGCCAGTAGTATATTAGAAACCGGGGAGCTGTTTTTT; CDR3: CASSILETGELFF
J: TRBJ1-1; D: .; V: TRBV18; size: .; DNA: TGTGCCAGCTCACCCGGCATACTTAAGAACACTGAAGCTTTCTTT; CDR3: CASSPGILKNTEAFF
J: TRBJ2-2; D: .; V: TRBV9; size: few; DNA: TGTGCCAGCAGCGTAGATCCCTCCACCGGGGAGCTGTTTTTT; CDR3: CASSVDPSTGELFF
J: TRBJ1-5; D: .; V: TRBV30; size: .; DNA: TGTGCCTGGAGTGTACTGCAGGGACTTCAGCCCCAGCATTTT; CDR3: CAWSVLQGLQPQHF
J: TRBJ2-1; D: .; V: TRBV5-4; size: .; DNA: TGTGCCAGCAGACAAAGGACAGATTATTTGACAAATGAGCAGTTCTTC; CDR3: CASRQRTDYLTNEQFF
J: TRBJ2-5; D: .; V: TRBV19; size: .; DNA: TGTGCCAGTAGTGCCGGCCAAGAGACCCAGTACTTC; CDR3: CASSAGQETQYF
J: TRBJ2-1; D: TRBD2; V: TRBV5-1; size: .; DNA: TGCGCCAGCAGCCCGAGCGGGGGATCCTCCTACAATGAGCAGTTCTTC; CDR3: CASSPSGGSSYNEQFF
J: TRBJ2-5; D: .; V: TRBV19; size: .; DNA: TGTGCCAGTAGTAACAGGGAGGGCGAGACCCAGTACTTC; CDR3: CASSNREGETQYF
J: TRBJ1-3; D: .; V: TRBV6-6; size: .; DNA: TGTGCCAGCAGTACCGGGACAACCAGCTCTGGAAACACCATATATTTT; CDR3: CASSTGTTSSGNTIYF
J: TRBJ1-2; D: .; V: TRBV5-1; size: .; DNA: TGCGCCAGCAGCTTGAGGTCCACGCAAGTCAATGGCTACACCTTC; CDR3: CASSLRSTQVNGYTF